Each of the 14 T cell receptor beta chains below was sequenced from the same sample in a study of chronic HIV infection and antiretroviral therapy. TCRdb ran MiXCR on the 5' RACE reads and lists one entry per CDR3 protein. The data hold 40,000 or so distinct CDR3 sequences, with 7.5% to 9% observed a single time. Sequencing was done on a sample of peripheral blood. These TCRs come from an adult who had HIV and had not received antiretroviral therapy, or was an uninfected healthy control (not recorded which).

This clonotype was seen more than once but under ten times. The V call is TRBV27, the J call TRBJ2-7; D ambiguous. The V end lost 2 bases, the J end lost 2 bases, and 10 bases lay between the germline ends. This CDR3 region has 14 residues. The germline V gene encodes CDR1 MNHEY and CDR2 SMNVEV (reference sequence). CDR3 in amino acids: CASSLKGRTYEQYF. The DNA of the CDR3 is TGTGCCAGCAGTTTAAAGGGTCGCACCTACGAGCAGTACTTC.

This clonotype showed up many times. The J gene is TRBJ1-1, the V gene TRBV12-3 or TRBV12-4; D call uncertain. The CDR3 sequence is 13 residues long. V lost 3 bases and J 0 bases, leaving 5 bases between the germline ends. The CDR3 sequence is CASSFSLNTEAFF. The DNA of the CDR3 is TGTGCCAGCAGTTTTTCCCTGAACACTGAAGCTTTCTTT.

The sample holds many counts of this clonotype. The CDR3 here is CASSPGLAGVSETQYF. The CDR3 DNA sequence: TGCGCCAGCAGCCCCGGACTAGCGGGAGTCTCAGAGACCCAGTACTTC. The genes are TRBV4-3 and TRBJ2-5; 13 bases are a match to TRBD2. This CDR3 comprises 16 residues. Trimming took 4 bases from V and 4 from J; bases not matched to a gene: 6. The germline gives CDR1 LGHNA, CDR2 YSLEER.

This clonotype was counted at least ten times. The chain joins TRBV7-9 to TRBJ2-5, with TRBD1 matching 7 bases. Germline CDR1 SEHNR, CDR2 FQNEAQ (reference sequence). The CDR3 spans 13 residues. The trim removed 8 bases at V and 1 base at J, leaving 4 bases unmatched. CDR3 residues: CASDDRAQETQYF. Written as DNA, the CDR3 is TGTGCCAGCGACGACAGGGCCCAAGAGACCCAGTACTTC.

The chain uses TRBV12-3 or TRBV12-4 and TRBJ2-3; D uncertain. Trimming stripped 8 bases from V and 4 bases from J, with 7 bases between. The CDR3 has 11 residues. CDR3 sequence reads: CASGRADTQYF. The DNA of the CDR3 is TGTGCCAGCGGAAGGGCAGATACGCAGTATTTT.

This clonotype was counted a few times. This chain links TRBV7-8 with TRBJ1-2, with D perhaps TRBD1 (6 bases). This CDR3 has 14 residues. Germline V gene data show CDR1 as SGHVS and CDR2 as FQNEAQ. With 3 bases removed from V and 8 bases from J, the gap between germline ends came to 16 bases. CDR3 bases: TGTGCCAGCAGCTTTCGACAGGACTCCGAAGGCTACACCTTC. Translation gives CASSFRQDSEGYTF.

The table lists this clonotype with many counts. This chain connects TRBV28 to TRBJ1-1; no clear D gene. The CDR3 is 14 residues long. The germline V gene encodes CDR1 MDHEN and CDR2 SYDVKM. V lost 8 bases, J lost 4 bases, and 17 bases lay in between. CDR3 amino acids: CASGKWGGTTEAFF. CDR3 DNA sequence: TGTGCCAGCGGAAAATGGGGAGGTACCACTGAAGCTTTCTTT.

A note on this clonotype: Mismatch with germline at one junction end may stem from a read error. This chain joins TRBV7-7 and TRBJ2-7, with 7 bases aligning to TRBD2. This CDR3 has 14 amino acids. The germline gives CDR1 SSHAT, CDR2 FNYEAQ (reference sequence). The CDR3 sequence is CASSPGTTLDEQYF. In DNA, the CDR3 is TGTGCTAGCAGTCCCGGGACTACTCTCGACGAGCAGTACTTC.

This clonotype came up a few times. The chain joins TRBV2 to TRBJ2-1; possibly TRBD2 for D (6 bases). CDR1 SNHLY and CDR2 FYNNEI come from the germline V gene. This CDR3 comprises 12 residues. The V end was cut by 4 bases, the J end by 7 bases, with 8 bases between. DNA for the CDR3: TGTGCCAGCAGTGGGGGGAGGAATGAGCAGTTCTTC. Protein sequence: CASSGGRNEQFF.

This clonotype was counted ten times or more. The V gene is TRBV5-1, the J gene TRBJ1-2, with 7 bases that match TRBD1. Germline lookup yields CDR1 SGHRS and CDR2 YFSETQ. V was clipped by 0 bases and J by 3 bases; unmatched bases: 8. This CDR3 contains 16 residues. The CDR3 is CASSLALYRGYYGYTF. CDR3 DNA: TGCGCCAGCAGCTTGGCTCTTTACAGGGGATACTATGGCTACACCTTC. The full variable domain, rest sourced from reference TRBV5-1 and TRBJ1-2, is KAGVTQTPRYLIKTRGQQVTLSCSPISGHRSVSWYQQTPGQGLQFLFEYFSETQRNKGNFPGRFSGRQFSNSRSEMNVSTLELGDSALYLCASSLALYRGYYGYTFGSGTRLTVV.

The rearrangement joins TRBV29-1 to TRBJ1-1; 8 nucleotides align to TRBD1. The CDR3 extends over 14 amino acids. The V segment lost 3 bases and the J segment 0 bases; nucleotides outside the gene matches: 3. CDR1 is SQVTM, CDR2 ANQGSEA, per germline. The DNA for the CDR3 is TGCAGCGTTGAGAACAGGGGGATGAACACTGAAGCTTTCTTT. It yields the protein CSVENRGMNTEAFF.

This clonotype was counted a few times. CDR3 loop: CSVSGSLYEQYF. The DNA of the CDR3 is TGCAGCGTTTCGGGGTCCCTCTACGAGCAGTACTTC. The rearrangement joins TRBV29-1 to TRBJ2-7, with D possibly matching TRBD2 (5 bases). Trimming left V 5 bases short and J 3 bases short, with 11 bases between. This CDR3 is 12 amino acids long. In germline, CDR1 is SQVTM, CDR2 ANQGSEA.

The table lists this clonotype with a few counts. V and J are TRBV28 and TRBJ1-1; TRBD1 might be the D (5 bases). The ends were cut back, 7 bases at V and 3 bases at J, with 18 bases in the middle. The length of the CDR3 is 15 residues. CDR1 MDHEN and CDR2 SYDVKM come from the germline V gene. In DNA, the CDR3 is TGTGCCAGCACCTTTTCTTCCGGGGCGGACACTGAAGCTTTCTTT. It specifies CASTFSSGADTEAFF. Together with reference TRBV28 and TRBJ1-1, the CDR3 gives the full variable domain: DVKVTQSSRYLVKRTGEKVFLECVQDMDHENMFWYRQDPGLGLRLIYFSYDVKMKEKGDIPEGYSVSREKKERFSLILESASTNQTSMYLCASTFSSGADTEAFFGQGTRLTVV.

V is TRBV5-4 and J is TRBJ2-3, with 10 bases identical to TRBD2. J was trimmed by 0 bases and V by 5 bases; bases with no gene match: 3. The CDR3 length is 15 residues. CDR1 is SGHNT and CDR2 is YYREEE in the germline V gene (reference sequence). In nucleotides, the CDR3 is TGTGCCAGCAGGCCGGGACTAGCGAGCACAGATACGCAGTATTTT. This sequence encodes CASRPGLASTDTQYF.